The T cell receptor beta chain under discussion was sequenced for a study of blood T cells in healthy people across ages. Study as a whole: Capture by template switching was about one barcoded beta molecule per two T cells.

Extracted total RNA amounted to at least 5.5 micrograms for each sample. CDR1 and CDR2 from the germline V gene are ENHRY and SYGVKD. The length of the CDR3 is 14 residues. With respect to this clonotype: The junction differs from germline at one of its ends, possibly a read error.

Primers used in a second PCR of about 7 to 12 cycles were a sample-barcoded 5' primer and a J-beta primer mix. TCRdb reprocessed the 5' RACE reads via MiXCR and lists one record per CDR3 protein. Seen here are 950,000 to 1,200,000 distinct CDR3 sequences, 35% to 40% observed once, and the top ten hold around 13%. This clonotype originated in a man aged 18 to 29 in good health. Specimen: blood. The chain recombines TRBV10-3 with TRBJ1-1; D is unclear. The CDR3 loop reads CAIRGTALNTETFF. The CDR3 coding sequence is TGTGCCATCAGGGGTACAGCGCTGAACACTGAAACTTTCTTT.